This TCR beta chain was identified in a study of cytomegalovirus exposure and HLA in healthy donors. The study's findings and limits: For presence/absence analyses, sequencing depth was assumed to be roughly uniform across donors.

A multiplex PCR was run with 60 Vbeta primers and 13 Jbeta primers. Method: immunoSEQ multiplex PCR; TCRdb's copy keeps in-frame clones and lacks some. The sample lists roughly 90,000 clones, approximately 69% seen once, with 20% to 25% in the top ten. The CDR3 runs to 16 residues. V lost 5 bases, J lost 0 bases, and 6 bases stayed unmatched. Germline V gives CDR1 SGHTA, CDR2 FQGNSA. With respect to this clone: The antigen is not known.

This chain uses TRBV7-2 with TRBJ1-4, with 7 bases fitting TRBD1. The specimen was PBMCs. The sequence was obtained from a man between 25 and 39 years old in good health and CMV-seropositive. CDR3 loop: CASSLGTAATNEKLFF. DNA of the CDR3: TGTGCCAGCAGCCTAGGGACAGCTGCAACTAATGAAAAACTGTTTTTT.